This T cell receptor beta chain was captured in a study of cytomegalovirus exposure and HLA in healthy donors. Profiling relied on immunoSEQ multiplex PCR, and the TCRdb table lists in-frame clones only, not all of them. The sample carries over 60,000 clones, roughly 94% recorded once. There are 13 residues in the CDR3. Trimming pared 4 bases from V and 1 base from J, leaving 9 bases between. From germline, CDR1 is SGDLS and CDR2 YYNGEE. The clonotype comes from a man aged 18-30 years in good health and CMV-seropositive. The chain links TRBV9 to TRBJ2-7; D call uncertain. Material for sequencing was PBMCs. DNA for the CDR3: TGTGCCAGCAGCCCAGCAGGATCCTACGAGCAGTACTTC. Translating it yields CASSPAGSYEQYF.